This TCR beta chain comes out of a study of T cell changes during pregnancy in multiple sclerosis (dated by TCRdb to between 2017 and 2020). Background for the entire study: The study looked at changes in the T cell repertoire across pregnancy in women with multiple sclerosis.

This clone was seen once. Which antigen it targets is not known. Within one base of it there is no much larger clone, and no base qualities were kept. The germline V gene gives CDR1 as SQVTM and CDR2 as ANQGSEA. Germline trimming amounts to 5 bases on V and 3 bases on J, with 4 as the count of junction bases outside the gene matches. The CDR3 holds 13 amino acids from the cysteine to the phenylalanine. The DNA shown is the 39-base CDR3, in frame from base 1. To prepare the library, the immunoSEQ multiplex PCR assay was applied. TCRdb stores this immuneACCESS table with in-frame sequences only. Part of the clones is absent; in the studies checked, under half of the shortfall reflects unresolved V genes, and no reason is known for the rest. For this sample the table gives about 80,000 clones, of which about 91% were detected only once. The ten largest account for about 2.8% of the sample.

Sequenced here: peripheral blood, sampled before pregnancy. The V gene is TRBV29-1 and the J gene is TRBJ2-7; 10 central bases correspond to TRBD2. The sequence came from a female donor with multiple sclerosis, enrolled in a pregnancy study. The nucleotide sequence is given as TGCAGCGTTCTAGCGGGAGCGGACTACGAGCAGTACTTC. Its translation is CSVLAGADYEQYF.